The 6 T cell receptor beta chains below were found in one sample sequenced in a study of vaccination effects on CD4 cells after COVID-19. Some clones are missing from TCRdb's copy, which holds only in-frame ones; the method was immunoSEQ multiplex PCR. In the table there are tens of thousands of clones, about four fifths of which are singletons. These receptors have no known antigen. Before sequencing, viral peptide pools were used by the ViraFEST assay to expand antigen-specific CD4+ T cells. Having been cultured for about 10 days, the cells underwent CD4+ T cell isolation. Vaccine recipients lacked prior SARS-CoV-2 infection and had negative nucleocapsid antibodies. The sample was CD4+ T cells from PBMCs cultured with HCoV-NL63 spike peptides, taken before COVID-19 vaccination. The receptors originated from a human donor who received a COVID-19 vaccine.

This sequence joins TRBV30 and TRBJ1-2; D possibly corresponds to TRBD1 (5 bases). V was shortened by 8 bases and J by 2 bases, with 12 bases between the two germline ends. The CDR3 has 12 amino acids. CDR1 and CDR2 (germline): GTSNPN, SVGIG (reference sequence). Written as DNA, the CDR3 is TGTGCCGGGGGACGCCCGAACTATGGCTACACCTTC. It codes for CAGGRPNYGYTF.

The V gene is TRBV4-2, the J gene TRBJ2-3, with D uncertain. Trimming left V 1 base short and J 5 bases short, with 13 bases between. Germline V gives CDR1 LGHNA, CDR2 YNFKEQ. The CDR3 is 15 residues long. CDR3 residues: CASSQGSLLLDTQYF. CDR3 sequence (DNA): TGTGCCAGCAGCCAAGGTTCGCTCCTCTTAGATACGCAGTATTTT.

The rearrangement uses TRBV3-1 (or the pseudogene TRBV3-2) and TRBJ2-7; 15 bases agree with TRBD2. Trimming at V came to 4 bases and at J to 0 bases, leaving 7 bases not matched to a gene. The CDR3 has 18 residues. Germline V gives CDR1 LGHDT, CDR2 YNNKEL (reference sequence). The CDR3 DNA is TGTGCCAGCAGCCCCGGGACTAGCGGGGGGCGTAGCTCCTACGAGCAGTACGTC. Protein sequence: CASSPGTSGGRSSYEQYV.

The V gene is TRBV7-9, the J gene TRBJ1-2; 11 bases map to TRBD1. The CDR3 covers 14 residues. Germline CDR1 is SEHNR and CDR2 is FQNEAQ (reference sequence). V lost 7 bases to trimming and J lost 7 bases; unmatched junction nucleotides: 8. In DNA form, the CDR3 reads TGTGCCAGCACTGAGGGGACAGGGGGAGTTGGCTACACCTTC. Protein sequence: CASTEGTGGVGYTF.

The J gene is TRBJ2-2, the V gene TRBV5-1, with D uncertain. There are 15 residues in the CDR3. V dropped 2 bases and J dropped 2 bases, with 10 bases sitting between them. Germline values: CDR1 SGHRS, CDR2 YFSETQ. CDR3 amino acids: CASSFQESNTGELFF. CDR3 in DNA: TGCGCCAGCAGCTTCCAGGAATCAAACACCGGGGAGCTGTTTTTT.

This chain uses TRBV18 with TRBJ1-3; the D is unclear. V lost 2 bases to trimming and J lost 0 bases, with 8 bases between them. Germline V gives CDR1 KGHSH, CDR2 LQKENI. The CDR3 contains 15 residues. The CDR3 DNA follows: TGTGCCAGCTCACCAACAGAGAGCTCTGGAAACACCATATATTTT. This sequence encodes CASSPTESSGNTIYF.